This TCR beta chain originates from a study of CD4+ T cells in melanoma. Here immunoSEQ multiplex PCR was the method, and the copy in TCRdb shows in-frame clones only, minus some. The repertoire holds 110,000 to 150,000 clones, with roughly 91% as singletons. In this sample, this clone turned up once. Its target is unknown. Study results and limitations: CD8+ T cell, macrophage and B cell function reportedly correlated with neoantigen-specific CD4+ T cells. In melanoma, neoantigen-specific CD4+ T cells reportedly differed in differentiation state.

The receptor was derived from a human donor with melanoma.

For the CDR3, the DNA is TGTGCCAGCAGCACAAGGACAGGGGAATCCTACAATGAGCAGTTCTTC. Translated: CASSTRTGESYNEQFF. V is TRBV11-2 and J is TRBJ2-1, with 9 bases matching TRBD1. The V gene end was trimmed by 5 bases and the J gene end by 1 base; junction bases not matched to a gene: 6. CDR3 length: 16 residues. Germline-derived CDR1 and CDR2 are SGHAT and FQNNGV.